A selection of T cell receptor beta chains follows, all from one sample in a study of response to subunit inactivated influenza vaccine. Using its own MiXCR run on the RT-PCR reads, TCRdb lists one record per CDR3 protein. Counted here are fewer than 550,000 distinct CDR3 sequences, around 25% occurring once; the ten biggest clones make up under 2.5%. This material consisted of CD4+ T cells sorted from PBMCs, taken 5 days after vaccination. The source is a man aged 50-60 years who received an inactivated influenza vaccine. The CDR3 runs from the conserved cysteine through the conserved F or W. Fields, in order: D gene, V gene, clone size, J gene, CDR3 protein, CDR3 DNA. D genes are given only for firm matches. Clone size is stated in some rows and not others, as once, few, many or a class when expanded.

TRBD2	TRBV10-3	few	TRBJ2-1	CATTGLAGDNEQFF	TGTGCGACAACGGGGCTAGCGGGGGACAATGAGCAGTTCTTC
.	TRBV13	.	TRBJ1-2	CASSGSRYGYTF	TGTGCCAGCAGCGGGTCTCGCTATGGCTACACCTTC
.	TRBV18	many	TRBJ2-2	CASSPQNTGELFF	TGTGCCAGCTCACCGCAGAACACCGGGGAGCTGTTTTTT
.	TRBV12-3/TRBV12-4	few	TRBJ1-6	CASMGGGSTYNSPLHF	TGTGCCAGCATGGGGGGGGGATCTACCTATAATTCACCCCTCCACTTT
.	TRBV19	.	TRBJ2-3	CASSTLEITDTQYF	TGTGCCAGTAGTACCCTCGAGATTACAGATACGCAGTATTTT
.	TRBV4-3	.	TRBJ2-7	CASSQGVWQAEGYEQYF	TGCGCCAGCAGCCAAGGGGTCTGGCAGGCGGAGGGCTACGAGCAGTACTTC
TRBD1	TRBV28	few	TRBJ2-7	CASQRQGYEQYF	TGTGCCAGCCAGAGACAGGGCTACGAGCAGTACTTC
TRBD1	TRBV18	.	TRBJ2-7	CASSPPVKDRAYEQYF	TGTGCCAGCTCACCACCGGTAAAGGACAGGGCCTACGAGCAGTACTTC
.	TRBV4-2	.	TRBJ2-1	CASSQDLPPTGYNEQFF	TGTGCCAGCAGCCAAGATCTCCCCCCGACTGGTTACAATGAGCAGTTCTTC
.	TRBV4-2	few	TRBJ1-1	CASSHDRRGSEAFF	TGTGCCAGCAGCCACGACAGGCGTGGCTCTGAAGCTTTCTTT
.	TRBV10-3	.	TRBJ2-3	CAISEGDEVGTDTQYF	TGTGCCATCAGTGAGGGGGACGAGGTAGGGACAGATACGCAGTATTTT
TRBD2	TRBV7-9	few	TRBJ2-5	CASSWPGLADQETQYF	TGTGCCAGCAGCTGGCCGGGACTAGCGGATCAAGAGACCCAGTACTTC